This T cell receptor (beta chain) was recovered during a study of patients and donors after allogeneic stem cell transplantation. TCRdb fed the RT-PCR reads into MiXCR, producing one record per CDR3 protein. The sample has 70,000 to 95,000 distinct CDR3 sequences; 4% to 5% are singletons. The CDR3 has 14 residues. Between the trimmed V and J ends, which lost 10 bases and 3 bases, there was a span of 16 bases. The germline V gene has CDR1 LNHDA and CDR2 SQIVND (reference sequence). V usage is TRBV19 and J usage is TRBJ2-4, with a weak D call TRBD1 (6 bases). The TCR comes from a human donor who was either an allogeneic HSCT recipient or a stem cell or donor lymphocyte infusion donor (not recorded which). It is not recorded whose cells these are; they may come from a transplant donor. Sequenced: blood, either unsorted or a sorted T cell fraction (not recorded which). The chain's CDR3 is CATAHRESKNIQYF. CDR3 in DNA: TGTGCCACCGCACACAGGGAAAGCAAAAACATTCAGTACTTC.